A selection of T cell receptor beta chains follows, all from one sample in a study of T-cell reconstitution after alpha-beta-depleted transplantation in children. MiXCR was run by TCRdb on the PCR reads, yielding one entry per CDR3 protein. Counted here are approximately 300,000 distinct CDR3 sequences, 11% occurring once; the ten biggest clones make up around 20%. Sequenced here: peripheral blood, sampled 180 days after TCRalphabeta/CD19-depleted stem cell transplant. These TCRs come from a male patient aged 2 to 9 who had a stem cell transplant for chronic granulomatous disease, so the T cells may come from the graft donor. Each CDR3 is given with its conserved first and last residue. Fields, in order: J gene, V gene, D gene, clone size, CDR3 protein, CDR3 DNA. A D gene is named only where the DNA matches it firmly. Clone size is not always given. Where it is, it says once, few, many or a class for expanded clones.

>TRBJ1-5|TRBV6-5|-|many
CASSYDSFFQPQHF
TGTGCCAGCAGTTACGACAGCTTTTTTCAGCCCCAGCATTTT
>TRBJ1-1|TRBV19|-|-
CASSSLFNTEAFF
TGTGCCTCCTCGTCCTTATTCAACACTGAAGCTTTCTTT
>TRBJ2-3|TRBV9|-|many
CASSIAFSGTDTQYF
TGTGCCAGCAGCATAGCATTTTCTGGGACAGATACGCAGTATTTT
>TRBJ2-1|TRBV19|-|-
CASSIDTWGASNEQFF
TGTGCCAGTAGTATAGATACCTGGGGGGCGAGTAATGAGCAGTTCTTC
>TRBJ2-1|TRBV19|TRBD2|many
CASRTTSAILNEQFF
TGTGCCAGTAGAACGACTAGCGCGATTCTAAATGAGCAGTTCTTC
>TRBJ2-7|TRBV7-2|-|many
CASSTWGKQYF
TGTGCCAGCAGCACTTGGGGAAAGCAGTACTTC
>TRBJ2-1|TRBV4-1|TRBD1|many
CASSQHGQGARNEQFF
TGCGCCAGCAGCCAACACGGACAGGGGGCGCGGAATGAGCAGTTCTTC
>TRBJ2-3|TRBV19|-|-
CASSIDRSRRRADTQYF
TGTGCCAGTAGTATAGATAGATCCCGGAGGAGGGCAGATACGCAGTATTTT
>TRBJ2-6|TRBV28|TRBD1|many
CASDPGDRGTFGANVLTF
TGTGCCAGCGATCCGGGGGACAGGGGGACCTTCGGGGCCAACGTCCTGACTTTC
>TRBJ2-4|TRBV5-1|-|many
CASSLSRGTKNIQYF
TGCGCCAGCAGCCTGTCCAGGGGTACCAAAAACATTCAGTACTTC
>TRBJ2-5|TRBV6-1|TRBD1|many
CASQGGQGAETQYF
TGTGCCAGCCAAGGGGGACAGGGAGCAGAGACCCAGTACTTC
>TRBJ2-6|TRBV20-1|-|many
CSASGQLSGANVLTF
TGCAGTGCTAGTGGACAGTTATCTGGGGCCAACGTCCTGACTTTC
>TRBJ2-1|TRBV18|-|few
CASSPRQGLGQFF
TGTGCCAGCTCACCACGGCAGGGCCTGGGGCAGTTCTTC
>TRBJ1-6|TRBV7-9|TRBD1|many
CASSRTGGLYNSPLHF
TGTGCCAGCAGTCGGACAGGGGGTTTGTATAATTCACCCCTCCACTTT
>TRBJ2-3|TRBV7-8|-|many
CASSLVLGTDTQYF
TGTGCCAGCAGCTTAGTCTTAGGGACTGATACGCAGTATTTT
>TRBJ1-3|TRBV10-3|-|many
CAISGTVEGNTIYF
TGTGCCATCAGTGGGACAGTGGAAGGGAACACCATATATTTT
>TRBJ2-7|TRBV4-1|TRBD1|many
CASSPLTGQGPVKYF
TGCGCCAGCAGCCCCCTGACCGGACAGGGCCCGGTTAAGTACTTC
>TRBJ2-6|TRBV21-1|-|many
CASYGASSGANVLTF
TGTGCCAGCTACGGGGCGAGCTCTGGGGCCAACGTCCTGACTTTC
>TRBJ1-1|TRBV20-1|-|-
CSPRDQNTEAFF
TGCAGCCCCCGCGACCAGAACACTGAAGCTTTCTTT
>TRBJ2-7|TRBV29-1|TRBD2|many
CSAAGALGTYEQYF
TGCAGCGCAGCGGGGGCCCTGGGCACCTACGAGCAGTACTTC
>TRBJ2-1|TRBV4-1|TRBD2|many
CASSQRLAGGPNEQFF
TGCGCCAGCAGCCAAAGACTAGCGGGAGGGCCAAATGAGCAGTTCTTC
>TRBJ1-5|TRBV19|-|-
CASSMSSLSRNQPQHF
TGTGCCAGTAGTATGTCCTCGCTCAGCCGCAATCAGCCCCAGCATTTT
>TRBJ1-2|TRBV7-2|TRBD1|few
CASRRDSMSLSYTF
TGTGCCAGCAGAAGGGACAGCATGAGTCTCAGCTACACCTTC
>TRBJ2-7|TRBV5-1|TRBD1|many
CASSPAYRGLQYF
TGCGCCAGCAGCCCCGCGTACAGGGGGCTGCAGTACTTC
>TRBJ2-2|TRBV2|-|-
CASSGPLGTGELFF
TGTGCCAGCAGTGGTCCCCTGGGCACCGGGGAGCTGTTTTTT
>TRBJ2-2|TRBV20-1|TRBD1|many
CSARGLGTATGELFF
TGCAGTGCTAGAGGCCTGGGGACAGCCACCGGGGAGCTGTTTTTT
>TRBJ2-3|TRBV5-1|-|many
CASSPGLSGPSLTDTQYF
TGCGCCAGCAGCCCGGGACTTTCGGGTCCCTCACTCACAGATACGCAGTATTTT
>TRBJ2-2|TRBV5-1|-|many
CASSLEVGTGELFF
TGCGCCAGCAGCTTGGAGGTGGGCACCGGGGAGCTGTTTTTT
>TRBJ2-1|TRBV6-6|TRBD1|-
CATIGGDANEQFF
TGTGCCACAATAGGGGGCGACGCCAATGAGCAGTTCTTC
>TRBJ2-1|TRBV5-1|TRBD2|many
CASSFGTSGRYNEQFF
TGCGCCAGCAGCTTCGGGACTAGCGGGCGCTACAATGAGCAGTTCTTC
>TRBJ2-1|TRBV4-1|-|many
CASSPRIAGNSYNEQFF
TGCGCCAGCAGCCCTCGAATCGCGGGAAACTCCTACAATGAGCAGTTCTTC
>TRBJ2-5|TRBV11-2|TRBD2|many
CASSYGLVPTPGQETQYF
TGTGCCAGCAGCTACGGACTAGTCCCCACTCCTGGGCAAGAGACCCAGTACTTC
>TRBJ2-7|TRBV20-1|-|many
CSAPNPAGRGDEQYF
TGCAGTGCTCCGAACCCTGCGGGAAGGGGAGACGAGCAGTACTTC
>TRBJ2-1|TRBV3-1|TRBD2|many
CASSQDLAGYNEQFF
TGTGCCAGCAGCCAAGACCTAGCGGGGTACAATGAGCAGTTCTTC
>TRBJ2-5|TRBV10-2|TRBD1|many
CASRGEGAGETQYF
TGCGCCAGCAGAGGTGAGGGGGCTGGAGAGACCCAGTACTTC
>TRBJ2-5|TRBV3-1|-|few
CASSRERDSGFQETQYF
TGTGCCAGCAGCCGGGAACGGGACTCCGGATTCCAAGAGACCCAGTACTTC
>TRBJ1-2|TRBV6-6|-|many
CASSYAEARGYTF
TGTGCCAGCAGTTATGCCGAGGCTCGCGGCTACACCTTC
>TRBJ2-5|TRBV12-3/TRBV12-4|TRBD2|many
CASSLKREGPQYF
TGTGCCAGCAGTTTAAAGCGGGAGGGCCCCCAGTACTTC
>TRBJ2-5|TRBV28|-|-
CASRSGPPVQETQYF
TGTGCCAGCAGGAGCGGGCCCCCGGTTCAAGAGACCCAGTACTTC
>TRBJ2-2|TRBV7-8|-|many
CASSLGSRGAGELFF
TGTGCCAGCAGCTTAGGAAGTAGGGGGGCCGGGGAGCTGTTTTTT
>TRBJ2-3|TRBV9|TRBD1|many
CASTPPSGQVIDTQYF
TGTGCCAGCACCCCACCCTCGGGACAGGTGATAGATACGCAGTATTTT
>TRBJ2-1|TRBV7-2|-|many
CASRHRGSSYNEQFF
TGTGCCAGCAGACATCGGGGGAGCTCCTACAATGAGCAGTTCTTC
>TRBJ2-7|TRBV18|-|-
CASSLDSYYEQYF
TGTGCCAGCTCACTAGACAGCTACTACGAGCAGTACTTC